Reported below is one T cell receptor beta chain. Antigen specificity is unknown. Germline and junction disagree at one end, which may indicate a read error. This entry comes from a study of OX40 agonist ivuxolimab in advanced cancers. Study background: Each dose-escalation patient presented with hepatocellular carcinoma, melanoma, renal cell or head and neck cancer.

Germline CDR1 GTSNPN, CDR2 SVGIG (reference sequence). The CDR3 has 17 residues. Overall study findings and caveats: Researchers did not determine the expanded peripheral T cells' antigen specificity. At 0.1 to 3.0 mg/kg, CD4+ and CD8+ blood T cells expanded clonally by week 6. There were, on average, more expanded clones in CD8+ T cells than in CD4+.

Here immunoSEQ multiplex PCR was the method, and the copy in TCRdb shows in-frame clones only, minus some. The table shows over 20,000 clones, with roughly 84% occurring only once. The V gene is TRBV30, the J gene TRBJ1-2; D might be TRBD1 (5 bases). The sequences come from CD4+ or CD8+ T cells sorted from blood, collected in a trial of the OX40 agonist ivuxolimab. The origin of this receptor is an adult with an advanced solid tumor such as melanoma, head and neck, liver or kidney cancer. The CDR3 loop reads CAWGGRGSQATVYGHTF. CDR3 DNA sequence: TGTGCCTGGGGGGGAAGAGGGTCCCAAGCGACAGTATATGGCCACACCTTC.